These 20 T cell receptor beta chains originate from one sample sequenced in a study of OX40 agonist ivuxolimab in advanced cancers. Clones were read by immunoSEQ multiplex PCR, and TCRdb kept only the in-frame ones, dropping some. The sample shows about 60,000 clones, 93% of them seen only once. Sequencing was performed on CD4+ or CD8+ T cells sorted from blood, taken in a trial of the OX40 agonist ivuxolimab. All receptors derive from an adult with an advanced solid tumor such as melanoma, head and neck, liver or kidney cancer.

The genes are TRBV29-1 and TRBJ2-3, with 10 positions matching TRBD1. After removal of 2 bases from V and 3 bases from J, the junction contained 8 bases not matched to a gene. The germline gives CDR1 SQVTM, CDR2 ANQGSEA. The CDR3 contains 16 residues. Here the CDR3 DNA reads TGCAGCGTTGAAAGGGCCGACAGGGGGCTTACAGATACGCAGTATTTT. The encoded protein is CSVERADRGLTDTQYF.

The table lists this clone with a count of one. V usage is TRBV7-9 and J usage is TRBJ2-7, with a possible D match to TRBD1 (5 bases). The CDR3 consists of 15 residues. CDR1 is SEHNR and CDR2 is FQNEAQ in the germline V gene (reference sequence). Trimming left V 5 bases short and J 5 bases short, with 19 bases between. The CDR3 nucleotides are TGTGCCAGCAGCCCCTCTCAGGGCGTTTTGGACGAGCAGTACTTC. Translated, it gives CASSPSQGVLDEQYF. Using reference TRBV7-9 and TRBJ2-7 for the parts outside the CDR3, the full variable domain is DTGVSQNPRHKITKRGQNVTFRCDPISEHNRLYWYRQTLGQGPEFLTYFQNEAQLEKSRLLSDRFSAERPKGSFSTLEIQRTEQGDSAMYLCASSPSQGVLDEQYFGPGTRLTVT.

This clone was recorded once. The rearrangement links TRBV28 to TRBJ2-1; 8 bases are a match to TRBD2. Per the germline V gene, CDR1 is MDHEN and CDR2 is SYDVKM. J was trimmed by 9 bases and V by 3 bases; bases with no gene match: 10. This CDR3 has 15 amino acids. CDR3 residues: CASSFGAREAGEQFF. CDR3 coding DNA: TGTGCCAGCAGTTTTGGAGCGCGGGAGGCCGGTGAGCAGTTCTTC.

The chain joins TRBV2 to TRBJ1-1; D call uncertain. Germline CDR1 and CDR2: SNHLY and FYNNEI. The V end lost 8 bases, the J end lost 6 bases, and 22 bases lay between the germline ends. The CDR3 spans 15 residues. CDR3 DNA: TGTGCCAGCGGGGAAGAGAGCGACCTTGCCTCTGAAGCTTTCTTT. Translating it yields CASGEESDLASEAFF.

V is TRBV5-4 and J is TRBJ2-1, with 10 bases lining up with TRBD2. The CDR3 has 17 amino acids. V was clipped by 2 bases and J by 9 bases; unmatched bases: 14. The germline gives CDR1 SGHNT, CDR2 YYREEE (reference sequence). This CDR3 reads CASSFLYLAGVNTEQFF. In DNA, the CDR3 is TGTGCCAGCAGCTTTCTATATCTAGCGGGAGTAAACACTGAGCAGTTCTTC.

The J gene is TRBJ1-1, the V gene TRBV27; D possibly corresponds to TRBD1 (5 bases). The V gene's germline CDR1 is MNHEY and CDR2 SMNVEV (reference sequence). The CDR3 runs to 14 residues. Trimming shortened V by 4 bases and J by 2 bases, and 11 bases separated the two germline ends. As DNA, the CDR3 is TGTGCCAGCAGTTCCCTGGGGCTTAACACTGAAGCTTTCTTT. Amino acid sequence: CASSSLGLNTEAFF.

The chain has TRBV6-4 and TRBJ2-1; tentatively, D is TRBD1 (6 bases). This CDR3 is built from 11 residues. Per the germline V gene, CDR1 is MRHNA and CDR2 is SNTAGT. Trimming removed 6 bases from V and 10 bases from J, with 10 bases in between. CDR3 DNA sequence: TGTGCCAGCAGCCAGGGGCGGGAGCAGTTCTTC. This translates into CASSQGREQFF.

The CDR3 sequence: CASRVLGEQFF. Here the CDR3 DNA reads TGTGCCAGCAGGGTACTAGGTGAGCAGTTCTTC. V gene TRBV27 combines with J gene TRBJ2-1; a weak D match, TRBD2 (5 bases). Germline V CDR1 and CDR2: MNHEY, SMNVEV (reference sequence). V dropped 6 bases and J dropped 9 bases, with 9 bases sitting between them. The CDR3 spans 11 residues.

V and J are TRBV11-2 and TRBJ2-2; 7 bases align to TRBD2. The germline V gene encodes CDR1 SGHAT and CDR2 FQNNGV. Trimming removed 1 base from V and 3 bases from J; junction bases left unmatched: 8. The CDR3 contains 17 residues. In DNA form, the CDR3 reads TGTGCCAGCAGCTTAGTTATCCCTAGCGGCGACACCGGGGAGCTGTTTTTT. This translates into CASSLVIPSGDTGELFF. Using reference TRBV11-2 and TRBJ2-2 for the parts outside the CDR3, the full variable domain is EAGVAQSPRYKIIEKRQSVAFWCNPISGHATLYWYQQILGQGPKLLIQFQNNGVVDDSQLPKDRFSAERLKGVDSTLKIQPAKLEDSAVYLCASSLVIPSGDTGELFFGEGSRLTVL.

The DNA of the CDR3 is TGTGCCAGCACCCAGGGGACTAGCGGTAACAATGAGCAGTTCTTC. Protein: CASTQGTSGNNEQFF. V and J are TRBV27 and TRBJ2-1, with 11 bases aligning to TRBD2. With V trimmed by 7 bases and J by 5 bases, 7 bases remained unmatched. Germline assignment: CDR1 MNHEY and CDR2 SMNVEV (reference sequence). The CDR3 has 15 residues.

The V gene is TRBV27, the J gene TRBJ2-2, with D possibly TRBD1 on 9 matching bases. Germline loops: CDR1 MNHEY, CDR2 SMNVEV (reference sequence). The CDR3 extends over 18 amino acids. V was shortened by 4 bases and J by 6 bases, with 24 bases between the two germline ends. Here the CDR3 reads CASSSPRGGTGSPGELFF. The CDR3 DNA sequence: TGTGCCAGCAGTTCTCCACGGGGGGGGACAGGGAGCCCCGGGGAGCTGTTTTTT.

The chain carries TRBV27 and TRBJ2-7; 12 nucleotides align to TRBD2. The J segment lost 6 bases and the V segment lost 7 bases, leaving 7 bases of the junction unmatched. The CDR3 is 14 amino acids. The V gene's germline CDR1 is MNHEY and CDR2 SMNVEV (reference sequence). CDR3: CASTRLAGVGEQYF. The CDR3 DNA is TGTGCCAGCACCCGACTAGCGGGAGTAGGCGAGCAGTACTTC.

The V gene is TRBV19, the J gene TRBJ2-2; D is unresolved. V was shortened by 8 bases and J by 0 bases, with 13 bases between the two germline ends. The CDR3 covers 15 residues. Germline lookup yields CDR1 LNHDA and CDR2 SQIVND (reference sequence). CDR3 nucleotide sequence: TGTGCCAGTGTCCTGGACGCGACGAACACCGGGGAGCTGTTTTTT. Amino acid sequence: CASVLDATNTGELFF.

V usage is TRBV10-2 and J usage is TRBJ2-7, with D maybe TRBD2 (5 bases). The CDR3 is 15 residues long. V lost 4 bases to trimming and J lost 3 bases, with 16 bases between them. Germline CDR1 WSHSY, CDR2 SAAADI. CDR3 sequence (DNA): TGCGCCAGCAGTGTGCCTCCCGAGGGCTTCTACGAGCAGTACTTC. This gives the protein CASSVPPEGFYEQYF.

The chain uses TRBV7-2 and TRBJ2-1; 10 bases fit TRBD2. The J segment lost 7 bases and the V segment lost 4 bases, leaving 7 bases of the junction unmatched. Germline loops: CDR1 SGHTA, CDR2 FQGNSA. The CDR3 length is 15 residues. The CDR3, as DNA: TGTGCCAGCAGCTCCACTAGCGGGATCGGTAATGAGCAGTTCTTC. This sequence encodes CASSSTSGIGNEQFF.

The gene calls are TRBV7-9 and TRBJ1-2; D perhaps matches TRBD1 (6 bases). This CDR3 has 15 residues. Trimming took 0 bases from V and 1 from J, leaving 9 bases between them. Germline lookup yields CDR1 SEHNR and CDR2 FQNEAQ (reference sequence). The CDR3 reads CASSLAQDSNYGYTF. The CDR3 DNA sequence: TGTGCCAGCAGCTTAGCGCAGGACAGTAACTATGGCTACACCTTC. The whole variable domain, remainder taken from reference TRBV7-9 and TRBJ1-2, is DTGVSQNPRHKITKRGQNVTFRCDPISEHNRLYWYRQTLGQGPEFLTYFQNEAQLEKSRLLSDRFSAERPKGSFSTLEIQRTEQGDSAMYLCASSLAQDSNYGYTFGSGTRLTVV.

The chain is built from TRBV5-6 and TRBJ2-7, with 7 bases fitting TRBD1. The CDR3 has 14 residues. Per the germline V gene, CDR1 is SGHDT and CDR2 is YYEEEE. Trimming took 3 bases from V and 2 from J; bases not matched to a gene: 5. The CDR3 nucleotides read TGTGCCAGCAGCTCGGGACAGTCAACCTACGAGCAGTACTTC. Its protein is CASSSGQSTYEQYF.

This clone was seen only once. The V and J genes are TRBV7-9 and TRBJ2-5; D is uncertain. CDR3 length: 14 residues. Trimming took 2 bases from V and 2 from J, leaving 9 bases between them. Germline V gene lookup returns CDR1 SEHNR and CDR2 FQNEAQ (reference sequence). CDR3 loop: CASSLPRNQETQYF. The DNA of the CDR3 is TGTGCCAGCAGCTTACCAAGGAATCAAGAGACCCAGTACTTC.

V and J are TRBV6-5 and TRBJ2-1; 8 bases map to TRBD2. The J segment lost 8 bases and the V segment lost 8 bases, leaving 5 bases of the junction unmatched. There are 12 residues in the CDR3. Germline V gene data show CDR1 as MNHEY and CDR2 as SVGAGI. This chain's CDR3 is CASGTSFYEQFF. The DNA of the CDR3 is TGTGCCAGCGGGACTAGTTTCTATGAGCAGTTCTTC.

V gene TRBV4-1 combines with J gene TRBJ2-1, with 12 bases aligning to TRBD1. The CDR3 runs to 18 residues. V lost 3 bases and J lost 3; bases outside the gene matches: 9. Germline CDR1 reads MGHRA; CDR2 reads YSYEKL. The CDR3 DNA follows: TGCGCCAGCAGCCACCCTGGGACAGGGGGCGAAAACTACAATGAGCAGTTCTTC. Encoded protein: CASSHPGTGGENYNEQFF.